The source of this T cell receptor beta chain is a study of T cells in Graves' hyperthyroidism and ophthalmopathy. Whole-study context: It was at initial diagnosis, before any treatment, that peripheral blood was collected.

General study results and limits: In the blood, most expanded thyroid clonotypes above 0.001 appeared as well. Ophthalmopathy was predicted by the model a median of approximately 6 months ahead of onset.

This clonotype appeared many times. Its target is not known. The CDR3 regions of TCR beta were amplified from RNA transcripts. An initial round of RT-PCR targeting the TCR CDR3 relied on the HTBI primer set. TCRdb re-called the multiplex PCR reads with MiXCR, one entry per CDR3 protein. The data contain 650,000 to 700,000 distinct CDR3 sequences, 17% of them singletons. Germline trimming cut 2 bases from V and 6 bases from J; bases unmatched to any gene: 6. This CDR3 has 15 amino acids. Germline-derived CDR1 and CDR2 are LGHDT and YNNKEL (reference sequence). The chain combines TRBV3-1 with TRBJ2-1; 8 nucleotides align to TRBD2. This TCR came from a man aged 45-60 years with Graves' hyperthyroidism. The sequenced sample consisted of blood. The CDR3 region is CASSQPSSGLNEQFF. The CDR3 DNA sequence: TGTGCCAGCAGCCAACCGTCTAGCGGGCTCAATGAGCAGTTCTTC.